This T cell receptor (beta chain) was sequenced in a study of cytomegalovirus exposure and HLA in healthy donors. Study findings and constraints: High sensitivity and specificity were reportedly achieved when the classifier diagnosed cytomegalovirus status.

The CDR3 is 15 amino acids. Trimming shortened V by 2 bases and J by 2 bases, and 13 bases separated the two germline ends. The germline V gene has CDR1 WSHSY and CDR2 SAAADI. Points on this clone: Its antigen is unknown.

The PCR had 60 Vbeta and 13 Jbeta primers. TCRdb's copy holds only in-frame clones and misses some; the assay was immunoSEQ multiplex PCR. Of about 190,000 clones in the sample, around 79% are singletons; the top ten hold about 1.6%. The rearrangement links TRBV10-2 to TRBJ2-7, with a possible D match to TRBD2 (5 bases). Sample: PBMCs. This clonotype was obtained from a woman under 30 in good health and CMV-seronegative. CDR3 loop: CASSEKNSEAYEQYF. The CDR3 DNA reads as TGCGCCAGCAGTGAGAAAAATAGCGAGGCCTACGAGCAGTACTTC.